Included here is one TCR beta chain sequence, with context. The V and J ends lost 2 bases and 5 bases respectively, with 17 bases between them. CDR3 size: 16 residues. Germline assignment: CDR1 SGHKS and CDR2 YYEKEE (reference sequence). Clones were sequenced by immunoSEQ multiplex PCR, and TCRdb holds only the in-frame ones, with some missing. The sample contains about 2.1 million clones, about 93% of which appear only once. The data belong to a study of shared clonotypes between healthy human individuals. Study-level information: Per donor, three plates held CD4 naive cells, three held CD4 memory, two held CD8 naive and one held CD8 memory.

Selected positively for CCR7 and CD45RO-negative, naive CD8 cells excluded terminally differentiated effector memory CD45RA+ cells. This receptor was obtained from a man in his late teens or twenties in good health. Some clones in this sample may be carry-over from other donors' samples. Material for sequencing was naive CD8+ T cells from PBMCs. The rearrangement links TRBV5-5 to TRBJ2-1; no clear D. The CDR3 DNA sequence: TGTGCCAGCAGCTTTTCCGCGCAGTTGATAAACAATGAGCAGTTCTTC. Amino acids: CASSFSAQLINNEQFF.